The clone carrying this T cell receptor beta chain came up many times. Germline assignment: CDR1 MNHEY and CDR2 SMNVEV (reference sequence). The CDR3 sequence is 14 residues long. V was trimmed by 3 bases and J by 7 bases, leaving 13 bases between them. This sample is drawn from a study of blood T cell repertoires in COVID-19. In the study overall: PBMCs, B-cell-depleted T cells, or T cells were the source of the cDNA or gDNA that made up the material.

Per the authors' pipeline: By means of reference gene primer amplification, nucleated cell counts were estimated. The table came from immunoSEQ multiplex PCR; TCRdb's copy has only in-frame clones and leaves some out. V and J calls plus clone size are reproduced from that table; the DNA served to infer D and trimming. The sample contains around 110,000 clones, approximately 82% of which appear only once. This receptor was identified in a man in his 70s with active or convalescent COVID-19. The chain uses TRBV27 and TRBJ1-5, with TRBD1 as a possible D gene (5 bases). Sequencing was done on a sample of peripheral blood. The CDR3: CASSFSQGGQPQHF. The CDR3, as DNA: TGTGCCAGCAGTTTTTCCCAGGGCGGACAGCCCCAGCATTTT.